The 14 T cell receptor beta chains in this list originate from one sample, sequenced in a study of blood T cell repertoires in COVID-19. Measured with immunoSEQ multiplex PCR; TCRdb has only the in-frame clones, and not every one. Found here are 70,000 or so clones, roughly 91% of them singletons; the top ten hold 0.58%. Sequences were obtained from peripheral blood. These receptors all stem from a man aged 60 to 75 with acute or convalescent COVID-19.

This rearrangement joins TRBV4-1 to TRBJ1-3, with D hard to call. The germline gives CDR1 MGHRA, CDR2 YSYEKL. The V end was cut by 0 bases, the J end by 1 base, with 7 bases between. The CDR3 runs to 15 residues. The CDR3 region is CASSQEGASGNTIYF. Here the CDR3 DNA reads TGCGCCAGCAGCCAAGAGGGCGCATCTGGAAACACCATATATTTT.

This chain connects TRBV2 to TRBJ1-5, with D perhaps matching TRBD1 (6 bases). CDR1 SNHLY and CDR2 FYNNEI come from the germline V gene. The CDR3 has 15 amino acids. V lost 8 bases and J lost 6, with 20 bases in between. DNA for the CDR3: TGTGCCAGCGGCTTCAGACAGGTCCGCGGTCAGCCCCAGCATTTT. Translation gives CASGFRQVRGQPQHF. The variable domain in full, completed from reference TRBV2 and TRBJ1-5, reads EPEVTQTPSHQVTQMGQEVILRCVPISNHLYFYWYRQILGQKVEFLVSFYNNEISEKSEIFDDQFSVERPDGSNFTLKIRSTKLEDSAMYFCASGFRQVRGQPQHFGDGTRLSIL.

The rearrangement links TRBV24-1 to TRBJ2-1, with TRBD2 matching 11 bases. The CDR3 is 17 amino acids. V shed 3 bases and J 1 base; nucleotides not matched to a gene: 4. CDR1 is KGHDR and CDR2 is SFDVKD in the germline V gene. CDR3 bases: TGTGCCACCAGTGATCGGGGACTAGCGGATTCCTACAATGAGCAGTTCTTC. Translated, it gives CATSDRGLADSYNEQFF.

This sequence joins TRBV7-9 and TRBJ2-5; 7 bases match TRBD1. Trimming removed 1 base from V and 4 bases from J; junction bases left unmatched: 6. In germline, CDR1 is SEHNR, CDR2 FQNEAQ (reference sequence). The CDR3 has 15 residues. The CDR3 nucleotides read TGTGCCAGCAGCTTAGAACAGGGGCTAGTAGAGACCCAGTACTTC. Translating it yields CASSLEQGLVETQYF.

The chain has TRBV10-3 and TRBJ2-7; TRBD1 agrees at 11 bases. Germline V gene lookup returns CDR1 ENHRY and CDR2 SYGVKD. The CDR3 extends over 15 amino acids. V gave up 6 bases and J gave up 3 bases; unmatched junction bases: 7. The CDR3, as DNA: TGTGCCATCAGCCCCGGGACAGGGGGTTTCTACGAGCAGTACTTC. It translates to CAISPGTGGFYEQYF.

This rearrangement joins TRBV20-1 to TRBJ1-1; D possibly corresponds to TRBD1 (5 bases). V was shortened by 3 bases and J by 4 bases, with 15 bases between the two germline ends. This CDR3 is 14 amino acids long. Germline CDR1 and CDR2: DFQATT and SNEGSKA (reference sequence). The CDR3 here is CSASEPTGSTEAFF. In nucleotides, the CDR3 is TGCAGTGCTAGTGAACCCACAGGTAGCACTGAAGCTTTCTTT.

The chain combines TRBV6-5 with TRBJ1-2, with 7 nucleotides matching TRBD1. Per germline, CDR1 MNHEY and CDR2 SVGAGI. This CDR3 has 14 amino acids. Losses at the gene ends were 6 bases for V and 7 bases for J; bases not matched to a gene: 11. The CDR3 here is CASRSITGDSGYTF. The CDR3 nucleotides read TGTGCCAGCAGATCAATCACAGGGGACTCTGGCTACACCTTC.

The rearrangement links TRBV7-8 to TRBJ1-2; D is possibly TRBD1 (5 bases). Trimming removed 5 bases at V and 7 bases at J, with 11 bases between. CDR1 and CDR2 from the germline V gene are SGHVS and FQNEAQ. This CDR3 region has 12 residues. For the CDR3, the DNA is TGTGCCAGCAGCCAACCCAGGGCTGGCTACACCTTC. Amino acids: CASSQPRAGYTF.

V is TRBV4-1 and J is TRBJ2-1, with 10 bases aligning to TRBD2. Losses at the gene ends were 3 bases for V and 9 bases for J; bases not matched to a gene: 5. From germline, CDR1 is MGHRA and CDR2 YSYEKL. The CDR3 contains 14 residues. As DNA, the CDR3 is TGCGCCAGCAGCCAGGGACTAGCGTCCTCTGAGCAGTTCTTC. Translating it yields CASSQGLASSEQFF.

V usage is TRBV29-1 and J usage is TRBJ2-1; tentatively, D is TRBD2 (6 bases). The germline CDR1 and CDR2 sequences are SQVTM and ANQGSEA. This CDR3 has 13 residues. V was clipped by 7 bases and J by 6 bases, with 16 bases between them. The CDR3 spells CSAVRGPLNEQFF. The CDR3 DNA reads as TGCAGCGCTGTGCGGGGCCCGCTCAATGAGCAGTTCTTC.

J is TRBJ2-3 and V is TRBV24-1, with TRBD2 matching over 7 bases. Trimming at V came to 6 bases and at J to 5 bases, leaving 10 bases not matched to a gene. There are 15 residues in the CDR3. Germline V gene data show CDR1 as KGHDR and CDR2 as SFDVKD. The CDR3 loop reads CATSPSGGARDTQYF. The CDR3 nucleotides read TGTGCCACCAGTCCCTCGGGGGGTGCGAGAGATACGCAGTATTTT.

CDR3 nucleotide sequence: TGTGCCAGCAGCTTAGCGCCGGGGAGGGCTAACACTGAAGCTTTCTTT. This sequence encodes CASSLAPGRANTEAFF. The V call is TRBV7-6, the J call TRBJ1-1; D unclear. V lost 0 bases to trimming and J lost 2 bases, with 13 bases between them. The V gene's germline CDR1 is SGHVS and CDR2 FNYEAQ. This CDR3 is 16 amino acids long.

The V call is TRBV6-5, the J call TRBJ1-2; TRBD1 matches 10 bases. The V gene's germline CDR1 is MNHEY and CDR2 SVGAGI. This CDR3 region has 13 residues. Trimming removed 7 bases from V and 5 bases from J; junction bases left unmatched: 4. This chain's CDR3 is CASKRTGGYGYTF. CDR3 in DNA: TGTGCCAGCAAGCGGACAGGGGGATATGGCTACACCTTC.

This chain uses TRBV4-2 with TRBJ1-1; no clear D. The CDR3 spans 14 residues. Per germline, CDR1 LGHNA and CDR2 YNFKEQ. The ends were cut back, 0 bases at V and 3 bases at J, with 8 bases in the middle. CDR3 bases: TGTGCCAGCAGCCAAGATATCGGGGACACTGAAGCTTTCTTT. It specifies CASSQDIGDTEAFF.